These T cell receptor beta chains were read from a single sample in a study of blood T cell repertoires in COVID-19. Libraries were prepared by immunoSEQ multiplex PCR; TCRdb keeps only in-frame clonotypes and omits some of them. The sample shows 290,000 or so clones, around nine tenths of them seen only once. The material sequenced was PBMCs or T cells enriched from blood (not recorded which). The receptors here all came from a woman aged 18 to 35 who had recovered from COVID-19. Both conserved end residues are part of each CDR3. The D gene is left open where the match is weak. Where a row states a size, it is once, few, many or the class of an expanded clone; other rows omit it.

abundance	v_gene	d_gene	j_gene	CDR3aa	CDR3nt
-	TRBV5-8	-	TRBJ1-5	CASSFLRRVSNQPQHF	TGTGCCAGCAGCTTTTTGCGTCGGGTAAGCAATCAGCCCCAGCATTTT
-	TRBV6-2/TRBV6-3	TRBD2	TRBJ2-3	CASSYIGGGPGTDTQYF	TGTGCCAGCAGTTACATCGGGGGGGGCCCGGGCACAGATACGCAGTATTTT
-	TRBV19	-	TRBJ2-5	CASSIPFGETQYF	TGTGCCAGTAGTATCCCGTTCGGAGAGACCCAGTACTTC
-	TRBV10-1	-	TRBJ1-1	CASSDKNTEAFF	TGCGCCAGCAGTGACAAGAACACTGAAGCTTTCTTT
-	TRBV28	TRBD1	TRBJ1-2	CASSLSIGQGSSYTF	TGTGCCAGCAGTTTATCAATCGGACAGGGTTCGAGCTACACCTTC
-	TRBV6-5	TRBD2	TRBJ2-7	CASSGRTSGEYEQYF	TGTGCCAGCAGCGGACGGACTAGCGGCGAATACGAGCAGTACTTC
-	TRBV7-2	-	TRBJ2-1	CASSLGRFGQFF	TGTGCCAGCAGCTTAGGGAGGTTCGGGCAGTTCTTC
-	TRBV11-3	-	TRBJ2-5	CASSLDPRGGQTQYF	TGTGCCAGCAGCTTAGATCCCAGGGGAGGGCAGACCCAGTACTTC
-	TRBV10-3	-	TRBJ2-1	CAIRGDMYNEQFF	TGTGCCATCAGGGGGGACATGTACAATGAGCAGTTCTTC
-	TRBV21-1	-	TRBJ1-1	CASYTEEGATEAFF	TGTGCCAGCTACACTGAGGAGGGGGCCACTGAAGCTTTCTTT
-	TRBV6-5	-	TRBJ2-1	CASSYDSRSQFF	TGTGCCAGCAGTTATGATTCACGGAGCCAGTTCTTC
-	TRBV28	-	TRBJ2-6	CASSLQLGRGANVLTF	TGTGCCAGCAGCCTCCAGTTGGGCCGTGGGGCCAACGTCCTGACTTTC
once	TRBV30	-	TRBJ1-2	CAWSSSGYGYTF	TGTGCCTGGAGTAGCTCGGGGTATGGCTACACCTTC
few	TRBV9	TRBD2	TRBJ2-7	CASSPGTSGRIYSYEQYF	TGTGCCAGCAGCCCAGGGACTAGCGGGAGGATATATTCCTACGAGCAGTACTTC
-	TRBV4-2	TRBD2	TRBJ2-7	CASSQDRLAGSYEQYF	TGTGCCAGCAGCCAAGATCGACTAGCGGGGAGCTACGAGCAGTACTTC
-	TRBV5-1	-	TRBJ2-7	CASSLVAGRYEQYF	TGCGCCAGCAGCTTGGTTGCAGGTCGCTACGAGCAGTACTTC
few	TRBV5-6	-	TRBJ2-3	CASSAGLTDTQYF	TGTGCCAGCAGCGCCGGTCTCACAGATACGCAGTATTTT
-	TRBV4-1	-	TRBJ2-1	CASSTRQGPYNEQFF	TGCGCCAGCAGCACACGCCAGGGGCCTTACAATGAGCAGTTCTTC
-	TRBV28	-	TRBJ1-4	CASSLAGEANEKLFF	TGTGCCAGCAGTTTAGCGGGGGAGGCTAATGAAAAACTGTTTTTT
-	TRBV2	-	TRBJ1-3	CASSDVTKRSSGNTIYF	TGTGCCAGCAGTGACGTGACAAAGAGAAGCTCTGGAAACACCATATATTTT
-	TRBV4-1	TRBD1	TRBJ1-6	CASRFINRGPSNSPLHF	TGCGCCAGCAGATTTATCAACAGGGGCCCTTCTAATTCACCCCTCCACTTT
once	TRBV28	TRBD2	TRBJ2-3	CASSSGGLAGDQDTQYF	TGTGCCAGCAGTTCAGGGGGACTAGCGGGAGATCAGGATACGCAGTATTTT
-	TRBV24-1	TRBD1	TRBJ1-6	CATSGDSYNSPLHF	TGTGCCACCTCGGGGGACAGCTATAATTCACCCCTCCACTTT
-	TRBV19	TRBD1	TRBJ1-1	CASSIGVWRTGAKNTEAFF	TGTGCCAGTAGTATAGGGGTTTGGAGGACAGGGGCCAAGAACACTGAAGCTTTCTTT
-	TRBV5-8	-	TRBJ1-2	CASSLTVPPGVYGYTF	TGTGCCAGCAGCTTGACGGTCCCCCCGGGAGTCTATGGCTACACCTTC
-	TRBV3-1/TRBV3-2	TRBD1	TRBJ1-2	CASSQGGTGIGGYTF	TGTGCCAGCAGCCAAGGAGGGACAGGGATTGGCGGCTACACCTTC
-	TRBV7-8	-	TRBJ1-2	CASSLDMTGLNYGYTF	TGTGCCAGCAGCTTAGACATGACAGGACTGAACTATGGCTACACCTTC
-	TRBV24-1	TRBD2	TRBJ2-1	CATSDPIAGSEQFF	TGTGCCACCAGTGACCCTATAGCGGGGTCTGAGCAGTTCTTC
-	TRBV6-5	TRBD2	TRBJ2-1	CASIGTSGHNEQFF	TGTGCCAGCATAGGAACTAGCGGCCACAATGAGCAGTTCTTC
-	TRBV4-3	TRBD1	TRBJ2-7	CASSLSRTGNYEQYF	TGCGCCAGCAGCCTCAGCAGGACAGGGAACTACGAGCAGTACTTC
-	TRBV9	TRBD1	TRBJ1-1	CASSNRGRGTEAFF	TGTGCCAGCAGCAACAGGGGGAGAGGCACTGAAGCTTTCTTT
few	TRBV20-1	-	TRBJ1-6	CSASVQGRQALFNSPLHF	TGCAGTGCTAGTGTGCAGGGGCGCCAAGCCCTGTTTAATTCACCCCTCCACTTT
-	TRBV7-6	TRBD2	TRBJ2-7	CASSLIREGSYEQYF	TGTGCCAGCAGCTTAATCCGGGAGGGCTCCTACGAGCAGTACTTC
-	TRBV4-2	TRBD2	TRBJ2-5	CASSLNSGGAFYAQYF	TGTGCCAGCAGCCTCAATAGCGGGGGGGCGTTCTACGCCCAGTACTTC
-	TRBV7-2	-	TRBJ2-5	CASSLVRLADGQETQYF	TGTGCCAGCAGCTTGGTTCGTTTGGCAGACGGGCAAGAGACCCAGTACTTC
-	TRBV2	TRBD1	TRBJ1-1	CASSIRTGNTEAFF	TGTGCCAGCAGCATCCGGACAGGAAACACTGAAGCTTTCTTT
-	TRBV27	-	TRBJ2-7	CASRAQGVSSHEQYF	TGTGCCAGCAGGGCTCAGGGTGTTAGCTCCCACGAGCAGTACTTC
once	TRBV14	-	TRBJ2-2	CASSMTLHRELFF	TGTGCCAGCAGCATGACACTCCACCGGGAGCTGTTTTTT
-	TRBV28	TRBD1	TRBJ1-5	CASSRSRGREDQPQHF	TGTGCCAGCAGTCGGTCGAGGGGGCGCGAGGATCAGCCCCAGCATTTT
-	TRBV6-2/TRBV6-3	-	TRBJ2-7	CASSYCCGAYEQYF	TGTGCCAGCAGTTATTGTTGCGGGGCCTACGAGCAGTACTTC
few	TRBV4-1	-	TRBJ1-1	CASSWVGRQSGDTEAFF	TGCGCCAGCAGCTGGGTCGGCAGACAGTCGGGGGACACTGAAGCTTTCTTT
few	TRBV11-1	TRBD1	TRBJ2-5	CASSLGTGEETQYF	TGTGCCAGCAGCTTGGGGACAGGGGAGGAGACCCAGTACTTC
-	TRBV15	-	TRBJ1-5	CATSRGGGSGSNQPQHF	TGTGCCACCAGCAGAGGCGGGGGGTCGGGCAGCAATCAGCCCCAGCATTTT
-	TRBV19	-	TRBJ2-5	CASSIRGGGVETQYF	TGTGCCAGTAGTATAAGGGGAGGAGGCGTAGAGACCCAGTACTTC
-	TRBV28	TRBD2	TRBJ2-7	CASSFTGLNYEQYF	TGTGCCAGCAGTTTTACGGGACTAAACTACGAGCAGTACTTC